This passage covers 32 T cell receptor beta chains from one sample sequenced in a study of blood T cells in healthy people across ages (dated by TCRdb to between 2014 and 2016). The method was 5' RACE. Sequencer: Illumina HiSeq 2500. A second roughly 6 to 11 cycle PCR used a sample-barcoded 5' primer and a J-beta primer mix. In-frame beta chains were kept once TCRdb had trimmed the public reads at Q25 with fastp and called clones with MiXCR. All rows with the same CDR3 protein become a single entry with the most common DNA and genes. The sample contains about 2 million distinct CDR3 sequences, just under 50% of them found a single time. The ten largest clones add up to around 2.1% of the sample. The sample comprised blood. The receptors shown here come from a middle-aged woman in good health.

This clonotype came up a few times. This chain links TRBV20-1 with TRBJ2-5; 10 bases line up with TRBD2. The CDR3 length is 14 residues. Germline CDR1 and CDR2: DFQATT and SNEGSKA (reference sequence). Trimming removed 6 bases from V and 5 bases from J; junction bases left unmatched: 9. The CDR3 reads CSARVAGGAETQYF. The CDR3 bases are TGCAGTGCCCGAGTAGCGGGGGGAGCTGAGACCCAGTACTTC.

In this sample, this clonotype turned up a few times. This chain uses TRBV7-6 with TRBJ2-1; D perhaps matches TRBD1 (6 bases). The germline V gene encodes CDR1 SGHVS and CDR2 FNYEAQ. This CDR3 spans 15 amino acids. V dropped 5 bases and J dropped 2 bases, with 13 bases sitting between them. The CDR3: CASSGEDRPYNEQFF. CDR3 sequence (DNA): TGTGCCAGCAGCGGAGAGGACAGACCCTACAATGAGCAGTTCTTC.

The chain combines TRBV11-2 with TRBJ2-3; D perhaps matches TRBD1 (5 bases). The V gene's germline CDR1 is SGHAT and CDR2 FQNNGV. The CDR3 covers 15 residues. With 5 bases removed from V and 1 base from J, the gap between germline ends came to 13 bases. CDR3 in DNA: TGTGCCAGCAGCCTACTGACAGACCGCACAGATACGCAGTATTTT. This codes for CASSLLTDRTDTQYF.

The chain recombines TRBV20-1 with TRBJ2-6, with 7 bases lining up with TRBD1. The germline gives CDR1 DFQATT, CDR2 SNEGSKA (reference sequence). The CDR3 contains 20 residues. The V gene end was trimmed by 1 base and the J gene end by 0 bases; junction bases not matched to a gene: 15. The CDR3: CSARGYSRDSEHSGANVLTF. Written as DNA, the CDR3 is TGCAGTGCTAGAGGTTATTCCCGGGACAGTGAACACTCTGGGGCCAACGTCCTGACTTTC.

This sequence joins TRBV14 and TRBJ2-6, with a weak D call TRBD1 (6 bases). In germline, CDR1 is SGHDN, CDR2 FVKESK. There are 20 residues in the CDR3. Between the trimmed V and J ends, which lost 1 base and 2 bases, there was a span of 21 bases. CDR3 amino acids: CASSQAKKFAGAAGANVLTF. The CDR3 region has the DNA TGTGCCAGCAGCCAAGCCAAGAAGTTCGCAGGGGCGGCTGGGGCCAACGTCCTGACTTTC.

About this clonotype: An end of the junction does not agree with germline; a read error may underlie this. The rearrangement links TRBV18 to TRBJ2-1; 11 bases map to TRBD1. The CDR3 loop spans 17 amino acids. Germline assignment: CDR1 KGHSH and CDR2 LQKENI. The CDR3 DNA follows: TGTGCCAGCTTACCACGGGGTCCCGGGACAGGGGGCAATGAGCAGTTCTTC. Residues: CASLPRGPGTGGNEQFF.

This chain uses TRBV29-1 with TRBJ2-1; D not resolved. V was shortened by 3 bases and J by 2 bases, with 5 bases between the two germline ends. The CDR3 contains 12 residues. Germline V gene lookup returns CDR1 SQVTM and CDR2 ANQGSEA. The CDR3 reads CSVEVAYNEQFF. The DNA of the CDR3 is TGCAGCGTTGAGGTAGCCTACAATGAGCAGTTCTTC.

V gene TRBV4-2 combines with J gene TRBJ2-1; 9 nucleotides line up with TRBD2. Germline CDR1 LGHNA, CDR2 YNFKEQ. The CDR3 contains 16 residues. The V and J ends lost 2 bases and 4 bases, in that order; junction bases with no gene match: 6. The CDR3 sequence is CASSQPGGGGYNEQFF. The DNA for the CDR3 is TGTGCCAGCAGCCAACCGGGCGGGGGGGGTTACAATGAGCAGTTCTTC.

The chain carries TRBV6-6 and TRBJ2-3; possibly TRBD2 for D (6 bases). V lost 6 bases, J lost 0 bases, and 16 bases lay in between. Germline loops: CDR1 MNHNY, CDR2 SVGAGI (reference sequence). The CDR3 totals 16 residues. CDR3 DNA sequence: TGTGCCAGCAGAGACGTTGGGCGGGGAAGCACAGATACGCAGTATTTT. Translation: CASRDVGRGSTDTQYF.

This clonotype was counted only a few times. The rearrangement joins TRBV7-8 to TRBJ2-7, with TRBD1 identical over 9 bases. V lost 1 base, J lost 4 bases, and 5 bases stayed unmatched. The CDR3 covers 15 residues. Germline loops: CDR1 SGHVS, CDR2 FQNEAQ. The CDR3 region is CASSLDRGLRYEQYF. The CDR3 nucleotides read TGTGCCAGCAGCTTAGACAGGGGGCTACGGTACGAGCAGTACTTC.

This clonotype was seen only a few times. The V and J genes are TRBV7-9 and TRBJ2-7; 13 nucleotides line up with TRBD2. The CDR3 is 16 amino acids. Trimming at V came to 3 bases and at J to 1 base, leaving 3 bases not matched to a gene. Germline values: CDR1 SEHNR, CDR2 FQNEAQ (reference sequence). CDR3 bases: TGTGCCAGCAGCTTTGGACTAGCGGGGGTATCCTACGAGCAGTACTTC. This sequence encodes CASSFGLAGVSYEQYF.

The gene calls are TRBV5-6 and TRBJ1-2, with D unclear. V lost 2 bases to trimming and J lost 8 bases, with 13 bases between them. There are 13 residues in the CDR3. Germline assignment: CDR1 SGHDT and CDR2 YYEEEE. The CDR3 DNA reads TGTGCCAGCAGCTTAACTACGACGGGAGGCTACACCTTC. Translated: CASSLTTTGGYTF.

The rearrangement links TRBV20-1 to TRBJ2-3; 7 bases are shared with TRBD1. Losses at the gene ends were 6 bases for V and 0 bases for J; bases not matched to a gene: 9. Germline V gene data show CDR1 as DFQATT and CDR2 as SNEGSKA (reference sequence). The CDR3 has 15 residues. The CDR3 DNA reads TGCAGTGCAATACCGACAGGGTGGAGCACAGATACGCAGTATTTT. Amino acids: CSAIPTGWSTDTQYF.

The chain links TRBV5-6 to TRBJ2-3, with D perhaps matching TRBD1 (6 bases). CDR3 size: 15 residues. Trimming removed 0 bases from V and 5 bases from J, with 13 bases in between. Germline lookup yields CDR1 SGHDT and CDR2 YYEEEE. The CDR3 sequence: CASSLVRDILDTQYF. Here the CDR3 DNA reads TGTGCCAGCAGCTTGGTACGGGACATTTTAGATACGCAGTATTTT.

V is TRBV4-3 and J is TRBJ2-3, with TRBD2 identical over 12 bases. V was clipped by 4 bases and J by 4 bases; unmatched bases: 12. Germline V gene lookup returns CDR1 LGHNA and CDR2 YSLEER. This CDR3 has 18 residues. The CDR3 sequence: CASSLHPRTSGVADTQYF. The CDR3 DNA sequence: TGCGCCAGCAGCCTCCACCCCCGGACTAGCGGGGTAGCAGATACGCAGTATTTT.

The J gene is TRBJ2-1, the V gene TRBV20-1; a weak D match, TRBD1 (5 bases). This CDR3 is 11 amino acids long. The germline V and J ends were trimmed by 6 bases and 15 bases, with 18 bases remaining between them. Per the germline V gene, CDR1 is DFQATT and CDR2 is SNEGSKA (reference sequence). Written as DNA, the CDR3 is TGCAGTGCACTCCAGGGCCTTTTGCGGTTCTTC. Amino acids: CSALQGLLRFF.

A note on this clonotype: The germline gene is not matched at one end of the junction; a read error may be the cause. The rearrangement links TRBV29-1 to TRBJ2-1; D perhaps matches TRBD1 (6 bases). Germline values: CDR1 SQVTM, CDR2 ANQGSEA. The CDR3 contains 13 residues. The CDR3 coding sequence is TGCAGCGTTGACAGGGGCTCCTACAATGAACAGTTCTTC. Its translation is CSVDRGSYNEQFF.

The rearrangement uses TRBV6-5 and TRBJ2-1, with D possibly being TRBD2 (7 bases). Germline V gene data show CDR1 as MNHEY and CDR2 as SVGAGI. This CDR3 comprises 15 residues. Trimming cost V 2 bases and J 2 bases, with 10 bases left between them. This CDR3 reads CASSYEGGPYNEQFF. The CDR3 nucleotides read TGTGCCAGCAGTTACGAGGGGGGGCCCTACAATGAGCAGTTCTTC.

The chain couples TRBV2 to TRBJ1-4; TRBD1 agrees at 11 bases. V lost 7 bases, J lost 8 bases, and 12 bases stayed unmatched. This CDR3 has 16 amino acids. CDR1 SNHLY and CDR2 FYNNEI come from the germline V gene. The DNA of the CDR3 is TGTGCCAGCAATGACCGGACAGGGGGCGCCTTGGAAAAACTGTTTTTT. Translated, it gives CASNDRTGGALEKLFF.

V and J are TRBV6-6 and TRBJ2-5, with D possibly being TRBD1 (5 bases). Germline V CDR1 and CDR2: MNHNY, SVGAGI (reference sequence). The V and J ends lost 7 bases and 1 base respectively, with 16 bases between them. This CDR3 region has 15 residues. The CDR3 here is CASKMDTSLQETQYF. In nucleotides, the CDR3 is TGTGCCAGCAAGATGGACACCAGCCTCCAAGAGACCCAGTACTTC.

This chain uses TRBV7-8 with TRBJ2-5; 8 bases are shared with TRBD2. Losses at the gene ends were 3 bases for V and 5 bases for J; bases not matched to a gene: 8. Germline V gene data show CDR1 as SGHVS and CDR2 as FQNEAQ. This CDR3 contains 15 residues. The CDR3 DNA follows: TGTGCCAGCAGCTTGCCTGCCGGGGGGGCCGAGACCCAGTACTTC. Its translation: CASSLPAGGAETQYF. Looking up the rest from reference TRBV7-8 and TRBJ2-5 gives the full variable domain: GAGVSQSPRYKVAKRGQDVALRCDPISGHVSLFWYQQALGQGPEFLTYFQNEAQLDKSGLPSDRFFAERPEGSVSTLKIQRTQQEDSAVYLCASSLPAGGAETQYFGPGTRLLVL.

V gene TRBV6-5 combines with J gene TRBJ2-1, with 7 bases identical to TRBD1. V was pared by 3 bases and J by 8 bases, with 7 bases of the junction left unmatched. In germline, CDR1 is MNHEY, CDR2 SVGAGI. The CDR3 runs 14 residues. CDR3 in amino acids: CASSYSTGRYEQFF. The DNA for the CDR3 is TGTGCCAGCAGTTATTCGACAGGGCGGTATGAGCAGTTCTTC.

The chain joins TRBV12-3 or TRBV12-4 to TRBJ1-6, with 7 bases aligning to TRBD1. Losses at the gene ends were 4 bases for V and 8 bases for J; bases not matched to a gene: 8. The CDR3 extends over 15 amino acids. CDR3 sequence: CASSSLDRADSPLHF. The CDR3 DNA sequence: TGTGCCAGCAGTTCTTTAGACAGGGCTGATTCACCCCTCCACTTT.

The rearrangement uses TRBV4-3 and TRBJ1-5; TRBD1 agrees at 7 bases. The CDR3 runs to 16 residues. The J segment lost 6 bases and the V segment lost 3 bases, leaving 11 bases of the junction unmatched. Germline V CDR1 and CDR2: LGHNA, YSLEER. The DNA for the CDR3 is TGCGCCAGCAGCCAGGAAACAGGGGTATTGGGTCAGCCCCAGCATTTT. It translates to CASSQETGVLGQPQHF.

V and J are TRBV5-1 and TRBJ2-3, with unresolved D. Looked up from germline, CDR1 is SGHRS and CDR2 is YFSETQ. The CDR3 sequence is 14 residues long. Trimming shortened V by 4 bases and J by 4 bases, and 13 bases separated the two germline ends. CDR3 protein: CASSRGSPPDTQYF. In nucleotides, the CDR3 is TGCGCCAGCAGCCGAGGATCACCCCCAGATACGCAGTATTTT.

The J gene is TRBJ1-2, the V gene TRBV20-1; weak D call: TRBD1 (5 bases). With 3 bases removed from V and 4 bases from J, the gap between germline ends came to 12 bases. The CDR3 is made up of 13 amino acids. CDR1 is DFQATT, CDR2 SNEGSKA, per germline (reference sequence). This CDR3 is CSASGGSGYGYTF. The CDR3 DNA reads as TGCAGTGCTAGTGGGGGGTCGGGCTATGGCTACACCTTC.

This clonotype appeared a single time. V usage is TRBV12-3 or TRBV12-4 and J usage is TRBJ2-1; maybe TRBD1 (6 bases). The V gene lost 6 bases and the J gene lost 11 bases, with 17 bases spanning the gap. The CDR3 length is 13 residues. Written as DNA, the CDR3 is TGTGCCAGCAGGGAGAGGGACCGGGACAAGCAGTTCTTC. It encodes CASRERDRDKQFF.

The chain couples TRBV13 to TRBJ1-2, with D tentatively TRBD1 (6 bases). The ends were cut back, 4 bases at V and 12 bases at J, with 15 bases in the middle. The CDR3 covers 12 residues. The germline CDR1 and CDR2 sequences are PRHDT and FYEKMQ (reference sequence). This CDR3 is CASSSGQEGDTF. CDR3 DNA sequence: TGTGCCAGCAGCTCGGGCCAGGAGGGGGACACCTTC. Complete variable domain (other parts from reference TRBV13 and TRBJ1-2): AAGVIQSPRHLIKEKRETATLKCYPIPRHDTVYWYQQGPGQDPQFLISFYEKMQSDKGSIPDRFSAQQFSDYHSELNMSSLELGDSALYFCASSSGQEGDTFGSGTRLTVV.

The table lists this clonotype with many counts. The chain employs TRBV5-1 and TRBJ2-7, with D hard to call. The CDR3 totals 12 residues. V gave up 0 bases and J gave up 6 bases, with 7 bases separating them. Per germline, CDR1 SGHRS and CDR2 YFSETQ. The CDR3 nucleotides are TGCGCCAGCAGCTTGGATCGCGCCGAGCAGTACTTC. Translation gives CASSLDRAEQYF. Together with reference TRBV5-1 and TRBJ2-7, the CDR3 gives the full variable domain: KAGVTQTPRYLIKTRGQQVTLSCSPISGHRSVSWYQQTPGQGLQFLFEYFSETQRNKGNFPGRFSGRQFSNSRSEMNVSTLELGDSALYLCASSLDRAEQYFGPGTRLTVT.

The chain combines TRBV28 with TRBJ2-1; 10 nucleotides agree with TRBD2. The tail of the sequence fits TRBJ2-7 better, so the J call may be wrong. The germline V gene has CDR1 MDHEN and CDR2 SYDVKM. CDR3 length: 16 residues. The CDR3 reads CASSIIAGGPYNEQYF. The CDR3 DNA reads TGTGCCAGCAGTATTATAGCGGGGGGCCCCTACAATGAGCAGTACTTC.

CDR3 sequence (DNA): TGCAGTGCTAGAAGGGGTAATAGTGAGCAGTTCTTC. Translated, it gives CSARRGNSEQFF. The rearrangement links TRBV20-1 to TRBJ2-1; tentative D call: TRBD1 (5 bases). The CDR3 covers 12 residues. The V end lost 2 bases, the J end lost 9 bases, and 11 bases lay between the germline ends. Per the germline V gene, CDR1 is DFQATT and CDR2 is SNEGSKA (reference sequence).

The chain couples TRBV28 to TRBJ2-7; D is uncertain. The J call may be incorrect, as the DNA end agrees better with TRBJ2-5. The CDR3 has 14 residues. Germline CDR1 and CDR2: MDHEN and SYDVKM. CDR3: CASSSVGLGETQYF. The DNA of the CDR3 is TGTGCCAGCAGTTCGGTCGGGCTCGGAGAGACCCAGTACTTC.